This T cell receptor (beta chain) derives from a study of T cell responses to AZD1222 COVID-19 vaccine. Study-wide results and limits: A mostly white British donor set with more females was recruited, and clonal diversity was possibly underestimated. Across spike, vaccine-associated CD4 TCRs were found, dominant at 160-218 and 743-854.

The CDR3 length is 13 residues. V was shortened by 4 bases and J by 1 base, with 7 bases between the two germline ends. Germline V gives CDR1 LGHDT, CDR2 YNNKEL (reference sequence). With regard to this clone: Its antigen is as yet unknown.

Generated by immunoSEQ multiplex PCR, the TCRdb table keeps only in-frame clones and is missing some. The sample has about 140,000 clones; 80% to 90% are singletons. Sample: peripheral blood, taken on day 0 of AZD1222 vaccination. The V gene is TRBV3-1 (or the pseudogene TRBV3-2), the J gene TRBJ1-1, with unresolved D. This TCR came from an adult in good health. The CDR3 sequence: CASSRNRNTEAFF. DNA for the CDR3: TGTGCCAGCAGCCGCAACAGGAACACTGAAGCTTTCTTT.